The 15 T cell receptor beta chains reported below all come from one sample, sequenced in a study of control samples from healthy donors and cancer patients. The method was immunoSEQ multiplex PCR; TCRdb's version includes in-frame clones alone and lacks a portion of them. This sample has tens of thousands of clones, with roughly 94% found just once. The sample comprised blood. These receptors came from a man aged 25 to 45 in good health.

This clone was detected once. The chain carries TRBV7-7 and TRBJ2-7, with 7 nucleotides matching TRBD2. Germline trimming cut 5 bases from V and 0 bases from J; bases unmatched to any gene: 7. Germline V CDR1 and CDR2: SSHAT, FNYEAQ (reference sequence). The CDR3 covers 15 residues. CDR3 in DNA: TGTGCCAGCAGCCCGCTCGGGGGGAGCTCCTACGAGCAGTACTTC. Translating gives CASSPLGGSSYEQYF.

The chain joins TRBV28 to TRBJ2-1; 7 bases match TRBD1. With V trimmed by 6 bases and J by 3 bases, 5 bases remained unmatched. CDR3 length: 14 amino acids. CDR1 and CDR2 from the germline V gene are MDHEN and SYDVKM. The CDR3 spells CASRETGDYNEQFF. The CDR3 nucleotides are TGTGCCAGCAGAGAAACAGGGGACTACAATGAGCAGTTCTTC.

V gene TRBV5-1 combines with J gene TRBJ1-1; perhaps TRBD1 as D (6 bases). The CDR3 spans 16 residues. Trimming took off 4 bases at V and 1 base at J, with 17 bases between the two ends. Germline CDR1 SGHRS, CDR2 YFSETQ. CDR3 in amino acids: CASSPLEGVWNTEAFF. The CDR3 DNA sequence: TGCGCCAGCAGCCCCTTAGAGGGGGTGTGGAACACTGAAGCTTTCTTT.

The chain combines TRBV10-3 with TRBJ1-2, with 10 bases aligning to TRBD1. This CDR3 contains 15 residues. V dropped 8 bases and J dropped 2; count of bases not matched to a gene: 8. CDR1 is ENHRY, CDR2 SYGVKD, per germline. CDR3 DNA: TGTGCCATCGCCCCGGGACAGGGGTCAAACTATGGCTACACCTTC. This sequence encodes CAIAPGQGSNYGYTF.

This clone was recorded once. The chain recombines TRBV9 with TRBJ2-1; D unclear. CDR1 and CDR2 from the germline V gene are SGDLS and YYNGEE. This CDR3 is 10 amino acids long. Trimming cost V 3 bases and J 8 bases, with 3 bases left between them. The DNA for the CDR3 is TGTGCCAGCAGCGGAGATGAGCAGTTCTTC. It codes for CASSGDEQFF.

The chain has TRBV9 and TRBJ1-4; D is undetermined. Germline-derived CDR1 and CDR2 are SGDLS and YYNGEE. The CDR3 is 15 residues long. The V end lost 0 bases, the J end lost 5 bases, and 11 bases lay between the germline ends. The CDR3 region is CASSVEGGLNEKLFF. CDR3 nucleotide sequence: TGTGCCAGCAGCGTAGAGGGAGGATTAAATGAAAAACTGTTTTTT.

This clone was seen once. The J gene is TRBJ2-1, the V gene TRBV4-3, with 13 nucleotides matching TRBD2. CDR1 and CDR2 from the germline V gene are LGHNA and YSLEER. The CDR3 has 16 residues. With 2 bases clipped from V and 2 bases from J, the junction kept 0 bases outside the gene matches. The CDR3 loop is CASSQTSGGAYNEQFF. The CDR3 nucleotides read TGCGCCAGCAGCCAAACTAGCGGGGGGGCCTACAATGAGCAGTTCTTC.

This chain joins TRBV5-1 and TRBJ2-3; 8 positions agree with TRBD2. Trimming cost V 0 bases and J 0 bases; bases outside gene matches: 3. The CDR3 has 16 amino acids. The germline V gene has CDR1 SGHRS and CDR2 YFSETQ. The CDR3 reads CASSLDIAGSTDTQYF. As DNA, the CDR3 is TGCGCCAGCAGCTTGGATATAGCGGGGAGCACAGATACGCAGTATTTT. Variable domain in full (rest from reference TRBV5-1 and TRBJ2-3): KAGVTQTPRYLIKTRGQQVTLSCSPISGHRSVSWYQQTPGQGLQFLFEYFSETQRNKGNFPGRFSGRQFSNSRSEMNVSTLELGDSALYLCASSLDIAGSTDTQYFGPGTRLTVL.

The chain carries TRBV12-3 or TRBV12-4 and TRBJ2-1, with D perhaps matching TRBD1 or TRBD2 (5 bases each). The CDR3 is 12 amino acids. V was clipped by 3 bases and J by 7 bases, with 7 bases between them. CDR3 region: CASSLGRNEQFF. For the CDR3, the DNA is TGTGCCAGCAGTTTGGGACGGAATGAGCAGTTCTTC.

The chain combines TRBV24-1 with TRBJ2-5; D call uncertain. The germline CDR1 and CDR2 sequences are KGHDR and SFDVKD. Trimming took 6 bases from V and 7 from J, leaving 8 bases between them. The CDR3 length is 11 residues. The CDR3: CATSFIGTQYF. The CDR3 coding sequence is TGTGCCACCAGTTTTATAGGGACCCAGTACTTC.

This clone was counted only a few times. This chain connects TRBV6-4 to TRBJ2-3; no firm D call. Germline CDR1 is MRHNA and CDR2 is SNTAGT. The CDR3 spans 13 residues. V was clipped by 2 bases and J by 2 bases, with 5 bases between them. The CDR3 sequence: CASSDKDTDTQYF. CDR3 in DNA: TGTGCCAGCAGTGACAAGGACACAGATACGCAGTATTTT.

The rearrangement uses TRBV6-5 and TRBJ1-2; 10 nucleotides agree with TRBD1. CDR3 length: 15 amino acids. V lost 4 bases and J lost 8; bases outside the gene matches: 10. Germline V gene data show CDR1 as MNHEY and CDR2 as SVGAGI. CDR3 amino acids: CASSWGQGLSWGYTF. CDR3 nucleotides: TGTGCCAGCAGTTGGGGACAGGGGCTCTCCTGGGGCTACACCTTC.

The rearrangement links TRBV18 to TRBJ2-1; D remains unclear. The germline V and J ends were trimmed by 3 bases and 0 bases, with 21 bases remaining between them. CDR3 length equals 19 residues. Per the germline V gene, CDR1 is KGHSH and CDR2 is LQKENI. CDR3 protein: CASSPANIGAQSSYNEQFF. CDR3 sequence (DNA): TGTGCCAGCTCACCCGCGAACATCGGTGCTCAAAGCTCCTACAATGAGCAGTTCTTC.

The table lists this clone with a count of one. The chain combines TRBV18 with TRBJ1-5, with 7 nucleotides matching TRBD1. This CDR3 is 14 amino acids long. V was clipped by 5 bases and J by 5 bases; unmatched bases: 6. Germline CDR1 KGHSH, CDR2 LQKENI. CDR3 DNA: TGTGCCAGCTCAACTAGACAGGGCGATCAGCCCCAGCATTTT. Amino acids: CASSTRQGDQPQHF.

The V gene is TRBV7-6, the J gene TRBJ2-1; 13 bases align to TRBD2. Germline values: CDR1 SGHVS, CDR2 FNYEAQ. There are 16 residues in the CDR3. The V gene end was trimmed by 1 base and the J gene end by 4 bases; junction bases not matched to a gene: 1. CDR3: CASSLGGLAGYNEQFF. CDR3 DNA sequence: TGTGCCAGCAGCTTAGGGGGACTAGCGGGATACAATGAGCAGTTCTTC.